This T cell receptor (beta chain) came from a study of blood T cell repertoires in COVID-19. Germline V gene sequence: CDR1 MNHEY, CDR2 SVGAGI. This CDR3 comprises 13 residues. With 6 bases removed from V and 8 bases from J, the gap between germline ends came to 13 bases. Assay: immunoSEQ multiplex PCR; the TCRdb copy retains only in-frame clones and omits some. The sample has around 97,000 clones, roughly 90% seen once. V and J are TRBV6-5 and TRBJ1-4; a possible D gene is TRBD1 (5 bases). Sequencing was performed on peripheral blood. The clonotype comes from a woman aged 60 to 75 with acute or convalescent COVID-19. The CDR3 nucleotides are TGTGCCAGCAGCTCTCCCCGGGGGGAAAAACTGTTTTTT. Translated, it gives CASSSPRGEKLFF.